Following are 9 T cell receptor beta chains from one sample sequenced in a study of shared T cell receptors in the human thymus. Data came from immunoSEQ multiplex PCR; TCRdb stores just in-frame clones and leaves some out. The table records just under 550,000 clones, approximately 80% of them present only once. The same sample was also used in a study of human thymus T cells.

The sequenced sample consisted of thymocytes. Source of these receptors: a boy under two years old with a congenital heart defect.

The rearrangement uses TRBV5-1 and TRBJ2-7; weak D call: TRBD1 (5 bases). Trimming cost V 0 bases and J 4 bases, with 8 bases left between them. The CDR3 extends over 13 amino acids. The germline V gene encodes CDR1 SGHRS and CDR2 YFSETQ. For the CDR3, the DNA is TGCGCCAGCAGCTTGGCCAAGGGGTACGAGCAGTACTTC. Translating it yields CASSLAKGYEQYF.

This chain joins TRBV30 and TRBJ1-3; 10 bases align to TRBD1. In germline, CDR1 is GTSNPN, CDR2 SVGIG (reference sequence). This CDR3 is 16 amino acids long. After removal of 3 bases from V and 2 bases from J, the junction contained 7 bases not matched to a gene. The DNA for the CDR3 is TGTGCCTGGAGGAGGGACAGGGGAGTGGCTGGAAACACCATATATTTT. This encodes CAWRRDRGVAGNTIYF.

In this sample, this clone turned up a few times. The rearrangement uses TRBV14 and TRBJ2-2, with D tentatively TRBD2 (6 bases). The CDR3 length is 18 residues. Between the trimmed V and J ends, which lost 0 bases and 2 bases, there was a span of 16 bases. Germline CDR1 reads SGHDN; CDR2 reads FVKESK. The CDR3 DNA follows: TGTGCCAGCAGCCAAGATGGAAGTGGGCGGGGCAACACCGGGGAGCTGTTTTTT. Protein product: CASSQDGSGRGNTGELFF.

V and J are TRBV28 and TRBJ2-1; the D gene is possibly TRBD1 (5 bases). This CDR3 has 15 residues. Trimming took 6 bases from V and 0 from J, leaving 12 bases between them. CDR1 MDHEN and CDR2 SYDVKM come from the germline V gene. The CDR3 nucleotides are TGTGCCAGCAGCCCTTTCCAGGGCTCCTACAATGAGCAGTTCTTC. It specifies CASSPFQGSYNEQFF.

J is TRBJ2-7 and V is TRBV2, with 15 positions matching TRBD2. The CDR3 runs to 16 residues. The germline gives CDR1 SNHLY, CDR2 FYNNEI. With 5 bases clipped from V and 3 bases from J, the junction kept 5 bases outside the gene matches. CDR3: CASSPWGLAGGYEQYF. The CDR3 DNA reads as TGTGCCAGCAGTCCCTGGGGACTAGCGGGAGGCTACGAGCAGTACTTC.

The chain couples TRBV28 to TRBJ2-7, with D possibly matching TRBD1 (6 bases). Trimming removed 2 bases from V and 1 base from J, with 9 bases in between. The CDR3 is 14 amino acids. Germline CDR1 MDHEN, CDR2 SYDVKM. CDR3: CASSLEGESYEQYF. CDR3 DNA: TGTGCCAGCAGTTTAGAGGGGGAATCCTACGAGCAGTACTTC.

This clone showed up just a few times. The chain carries TRBV27 and TRBJ2-1, with D possibly TRBD2 on 7 matching bases. This CDR3 comprises 12 residues. Per germline, CDR1 MNHEY and CDR2 SMNVEV (reference sequence). Trimming pared 10 bases from V and 8 bases from J, leaving 15 bases between. The CDR3 region is CATSGRGDEQFF. CDR3 DNA: TGTGCCACTAGTGGGAGGGGGGATGAGCAGTTCTTC.

The CDR3 region has the DNA TGCGCCAGCAGTTATAGCGGGAGATCCTACAATGAGCAGTTCTTC. Its translation: CASSYSGRSYNEQFF. The chain uses TRBV10-2 and TRBJ2-1, with 9 bases lining up with TRBD2. V lost 5 bases to trimming and J lost 1 base; unmatched junction nucleotides: 3. The CDR3 runs 15 residues. Looked up from germline, CDR1 is WSHSY and CDR2 is SAAADI.

The rearrangement uses TRBV2 and TRBJ1-5; D is perhaps TRBD1 (6 bases). The CDR3 totals 13 residues. Trimming pared 7 bases from V and 5 bases from J, leaving 12 bases between. Germline CDR1 is SNHLY and CDR2 is FYNNEI. The CDR3 bases are TGTGCCAGCACCCAGGGGCACCATCAGCCCCAGCATTTT. Its translation: CASTQGHHQPQHF.